Presented here are 30 T cell receptor beta chains from one specimen sequenced in a study of Graves' ophthalmopathy and Graves' hyperthyroidism. TCR beta CDR3 regions were amplified from RNA transcripts. First-round RT-PCR used HTBI primers; second-round multiplex PCR followed. TCRdb recomputed calls from the multiplex PCR reads with MiXCR, one row per CDR3 protein. The sample has 300,000 to 400,000 distinct CDR3 sequences, roughly 16% seen once. Input material: peripheral blood. These receptors were obtained from an adult man with Graves' ophthalmopathy.

This clonotype was seen at least ten times. V gene TRBV12-3 or TRBV12-4 combines with J gene TRBJ1-1; 8 bases align to TRBD1. Germline trimming cut 5 bases from V and 0 bases from J; bases unmatched to any gene: 5. CDR3 length: 15 residues. In DNA form, the CDR3 reads TGTGCCAGCAGTGCCAGGACAGGGTTGAACACTGAAGCTTTCTTT. This gives the protein CASSARTGLNTEAFF.

This clonotype showed up many times. The junction departs from germline at one end; a sequencing error may be responsible. The rearrangement links TRBV6-1 to TRBJ2-7; no clear D. This CDR3 is 15 amino acids long. The germline CDR1 and CDR2 sequences are MNHNS and SASEGT. The CDR3 DNA is TGTGCCAGCAGTGAACTCTGGGGTCAGCCGAGGAAGGTTCACTTC. The encoded protein is CASSELWGQPRKVHF.

The sample holds many counts of this clonotype. J is TRBJ2-7 and V is TRBV29-1, with TRBD1 as a possible D gene (6 bases). The germline gives CDR1 SQVTM, CDR2 ANQGSEA. The CDR3 extends over 14 amino acids. V lost 4 bases and J lost 0, with 13 bases in between. The CDR3 DNA reads TGCAGCGTTGCCCCCGGACAGAGCTCCTACGAGCAGTACTTC. Translated, it gives CSVAPGQSSYEQYF.

This clonotype was observed at least ten times. J is TRBJ2-7 and V is TRBV27, with 12 bases lining up with TRBD2. V lost 4 bases to trimming and J lost 4 bases; unmatched junction nucleotides: 2. From germline, CDR1 is MNHEY and CDR2 SMNVEV (reference sequence). This CDR3 contains 14 residues. CDR3 amino acids: CASSWTSGAYEQYF. DNA for the CDR3: TGTGCCAGCAGTTGGACTAGCGGGGCATACGAGCAGTACTTC.

Ten or more counts support this clonotype. The CDR3 sequence is CASSLLPRGGTQETQYF. The DNA for the CDR3 is TGTGCCAGCAGTTTACTCCCCCGAGGGGGGACCCAAGAGACCCAGTACTTC. The chain joins TRBV28 to TRBJ2-5, with D perhaps assigned TRBD1 or TRBD2 (6 bases each). Germline values: CDR1 MDHEN, CDR2 SYDVKM. CDR3 size: 17 residues. Trimming cost V 2 bases and J 1 base, with 17 bases left between them.

This clonotype was counted ten times or more. One junction end does not reproduce the germline sequence, and a read error may be involved. The chain combines TRBV2 with TRBJ1-3; TRBD1 agrees at 7 bases. Germline V gives CDR1 SNHLY, CDR2 FYNNEI. This CDR3 spans 15 amino acids. The CDR3 region has the DNA TGTGCCAGCAGTTTCGGTGGACAGGTTGGATACACCATATATTTT. This translates into CASSFGGQVGYTIYF.

In regard to this clonotype: A much larger clone lies a single base off, so this may be a read error. The rearrangement uses TRBV11-2 and TRBJ2-2; D may be TRBD2 (6 bases). The germline CDR1 and CDR2 sequences are SGHAT and FQNNGV. V was trimmed by 4 bases and J by 4 bases, leaving 19 bases between them. The CDR3 is made up of 17 amino acids. The CDR3 is CASSSPLAGWITGELFF. The CDR3 nucleotides are TGTGCCAGCAGCTCCCCCCTCGCGGGATGGATCACCGGGGAGCTGTTTTTT.

This clonotype was counted many times. The rearrangement links TRBV19 to TRBJ1-2; TRBD1 matches at 7 bases. The V gene end was trimmed by 6 bases and the J gene end by 8 bases; junction bases not matched to a gene: 21. Germline lookup yields CDR1 LNHDA and CDR2 SQIVND (reference sequence). The CDR3 sequence is 17 residues long. CDR3 coding DNA: TGTGCCAGTAGAACCCTGTTCGACAGGGACTTCGCTCGCGGCTACACCTTC. Protein product: CASRTLFDRDFARGYTF.

The chain couples TRBV12-5 to TRBJ1-1, with 8 nucleotides matching TRBD1. This CDR3 is built from 14 residues. V gave up 5 bases and J gave up 6 bases; unmatched junction bases: 8. Per germline, CDR1 LGHNT and CDR2 FRNRAP. The CDR3 protein is CASGIPQGGAEAFF. CDR3 coding DNA: TGTGCTAGTGGTATTCCACAGGGGGGTGCTGAAGCTTTCTTT.

This clonotype was counted ten times or more. The chain is built from TRBV19 and TRBJ1-1; the D gene is possibly TRBD1 (6 bases). The CDR3 runs to 14 residues. Germline V gene data show CDR1 as LNHDA and CDR2 as SQIVND (reference sequence). With 5 bases removed from V and 4 bases from J, the gap between germline ends came to 14 bases. The DNA for the CDR3 is TGTGCCAGTAGTCCTCGTAGGGGGATCACTGAAGCTTTCTTT. Protein product: CASSPRRGITEAFF.

This clonotype showed up many times. The chain combines TRBV6-2 or TRBV6-3 with TRBJ2-7, with D possibly being TRBD1 (5 bases). Germline-derived CDR1 and CDR2 are MNHEY and SVGEGT. The length of the CDR3 is 12 residues. With 6 bases removed from V and 3 bases from J, the gap between germline ends came to 9 bases. CDR3 in DNA: TGTGCCAGCAGGATGACAGACTACGAGCAGTACTTC. Translation gives CASRMTDYEQYF.

In its sample, this clonotype was seen many times. The J gene is TRBJ1-6, the V gene TRBV4-3, with TRBD1 matching 8 bases. There are 15 residues in the CDR3. The junction had 4 bases not matched to a gene; V was cut back by 1 base and J by 8 bases. Germline CDR1 is LGHNA and CDR2 is YSLEER. CDR3 nucleotides: TGCGCCAGCAGCCAAGGGGACAGGCGCGATTCACCCCTCCACTTT. Amino acids: CASSQGDRRDSPLHF.

This clonotype came up many times. The gene calls are TRBV12-3 or TRBV12-4 and TRBJ1-6; D ambiguous. Trimming stripped 6 bases from V and 7 bases from J, with 7 bases between. CDR3 length: 12 amino acids. CDR3 loop: CASSSPNSPLHF. The DNA for the CDR3 is TGTGCCAGCAGCAGTCCAAATTCACCCCTCCACTTT.

The CDR3 region has the DNA TGTGCCAGCAGTAATCCTACAGGGAGCTCTGGGGCCAACGTCCTGACTTTC. Translated: CASSNPTGSSGANVLTF. This chain uses TRBV6-1 with TRBJ2-6; D may be TRBD1 (6 bases). This CDR3 is built from 17 residues. The germline CDR1 and CDR2 sequences are MNHNS and SASEGT. V lost 5 bases and J 0 bases, leaving 14 bases between the germline ends.

This chain connects TRBV2 to TRBJ1-1; D not resolved. Trimming left V 6 bases short and J 1 base short, with 9 bases between. The germline gives CDR1 SNHLY, CDR2 FYNNEI. This CDR3 is built from 13 residues. The CDR3 nucleotides read TGTGCCAGCAGGGAACGGTGGAACACTGAAGCTTTCTTT. Its translation: CASRERWNTEAFF. Variable domain in full (rest from reference TRBV2 and TRBJ1-1): EPEVTQTPSHQVTQMGQEVILRCVPISNHLYFYWYRQILGQKVEFLVSFYNNEISEKSEIFDDQFSVERPDGSNFTLKIRSTKLEDSAMYFCASRERWNTEAFFGQGTRLTVV.

This clonotype has at least ten counts. V usage is TRBV6-2 or TRBV6-3 and J usage is TRBJ1-5; tentatively, D is TRBD1 (5 bases). The length of the CDR3 is 14 residues. The germline V gene has CDR1 MNHEY and CDR2 SVGEGT. V was pared by 6 bases and J by 0 bases, with 9 bases between. CDR3 sequence (DNA): TGTGCCAGCAGATCTGACAGTAGCAATCAGCCCCAGCATTTT. Translated: CASRSDSSNQPQHF.

This clonotype has ten or more counts. The rearrangement links TRBV7-3 to TRBJ2-7; TRBD1 is a possible D gene (5 bases). The germline CDR1 and CDR2 sequences are SGHTA and FQGTGA. V gave up 0 bases and J gave up 5 bases, with 8 bases separating them. The CDR3 length is 13 residues. CDR3: CASSLTGVHEQYF. The CDR3 bases are TGTGCCAGCAGCTTAACAGGGGTCCACGAGCAGTACTTC.

This clonotype has at least ten counts. The chain joins TRBV6-5 to TRBJ2-5; D remains ambiguous. The length of the CDR3 is 15 residues. V was cut by 2 bases and J by 4 bases, with 14 bases left in between. CDR1 and CDR2 from the germline V gene are MNHEY and SVGAGI. CDR3 DNA sequence: TGTGCCAGCAGTTACAGTAGAGAGATTCCAGAGACCCAGTACTTC. Translated: CASSYSREIPETQYF.

This clonotype was observed many times. V usage is TRBV11-3 and J usage is TRBJ1-3, with 9 positions matching TRBD1. The CDR3 extends over 18 amino acids. V lost 4 bases and J lost 2; bases outside the gene matches: 12. The germline V gene encodes CDR1 SGHNT and CDR2 YENEEA. CDR3 amino acids: CASSSSLNRGRTGNTIYF. The CDR3 nucleotides read TGTGCCAGCAGCTCATCCTTAAACAGGGGGCGGACTGGAAACACCATATATTTT. The entire variable domain, with the rest obtained from reference TRBV11-3 and TRBJ1-3, is as follows: EAGVVQSPRYKIIEKKQPVAFWCNPISGHNTLYWYLQNLGQGPELLIRYENEEAVDDSQLPKDRFSAERLKGVDSTLKIQPAELGDSAVYLCASSSSLNRGRTGNTIYFGEGSWLTVV.

This clonotype was observed at least ten times. J is TRBJ1-2 and V is TRBV15; 8 bases fit TRBD1. The CDR3 runs 17 residues. Germline V gene data show CDR1 as LNHNV and CDR2 as YYDKDF (reference sequence). V dropped 0 bases and J dropped 4; count of bases not matched to a gene: 10. The CDR3 region is CATSRDSRGPEGYGYTF. The CDR3 DNA reads TGTGCCACCAGCAGAGATAGCAGGGGGCCCGAGGGCTATGGCTACACCTTC.

This rearrangement joins TRBV7-2 to TRBJ1-5; 9 nucleotides match TRBD1. The CDR3 length is 14 residues. Germline CDR1 reads SGHTA; CDR2 reads FQGNSA. Germline trimming cut 1 base from V and 7 bases from J; bases unmatched to any gene: 2. CDR3 sequence reads: CASSLEDRGQPQHF. In DNA, the CDR3 is TGTGCCAGCAGCTTAGAGGACAGGGGCCAGCCCCAGCATTTT.

This clonotype was detected ten times or more. The CDR3 is CASSPGDNSGNTIYF. DNA of the CDR3: TGTGCCAGCAGCCCGGGGGACAACTCTGGAAACACCATATATTTT. The genes are TRBV7-2 and TRBJ1-3, with D maybe TRBD1 (6 bases). Trimming removed 5 bases from V and 0 bases from J, with 11 bases in between. The CDR3 covers 15 residues. Per the germline V gene, CDR1 is SGHTA and CDR2 is FQGNSA.

This clonotype was observed at least ten times. This rearrangement joins TRBV4-1 to TRBJ1-5, with unresolved D. Trimming took 1 base from V and 1 from J, leaving 5 bases between them. CDR3 length equals 14 residues. The V gene's germline CDR1 is MGHRA and CDR2 YSYEKL. CDR3 DNA: TGCGCCAGCAGCCAAGTGTTGAGCAATCAGCCCCAGCATTTT. Protein: CASSQVLSNQPQHF.

This sequence joins TRBV6-1 and TRBJ2-7; no reliable D call. Germline V gives CDR1 MNHNS, CDR2 SASEGT. The V gene lost 8 bases and the J gene lost 6 bases, with 17 bases spanning the gap. This CDR3 comprises 13 residues. CDR3 amino acids: CASSTGGGLEQYF. CDR3 nucleotide sequence: TGTGCCAGCTCCACGGGTGGCGGCCTCGAGCAGTACTTC.

This clonotype appeared many times. The rearrangement joins TRBV2 to TRBJ2-5; TRBD2 matches at 9 bases. Germline trimming cut 1 base from V and 2 bases from J; bases unmatched to any gene: 2. Germline lookup yields CDR1 SNHLY and CDR2 FYNNEI. The CDR3 has 15 residues. The CDR3 protein is CASSEGLAAQETQYF. CDR3 coding DNA: TGTGCCAGCAGTGAAGGACTAGCGGCACAAGAGACCCAGTACTTC.

Ten or more counts support this clonotype. The chain carries TRBV30 and TRBJ1-1; D is undetermined. CDR3 length: 12 amino acids. Germline assignment: CDR1 GTSNPN and CDR2 SVGIG (reference sequence). Trimming left V 2 bases short and J 6 bases short, with 10 bases between. CDR3: CAWSLRVAEAFF. In nucleotides, the CDR3 is TGTGCCTGGAGTCTTCGGGTGGCTGAAGCTTTCTTT.

This clonotype was counted at least ten times. V and J are TRBV11-2 and TRBJ1-1; tentatively, D is TRBD1 (5 bases). Germline V CDR1 and CDR2: SGHAT, FQNNGV. The CDR3 covers 15 residues. Trimming took 3 bases from V and 5 from J, leaving 16 bases between them. The CDR3 protein is CASSLSSAGLTEAFF. The CDR3 nucleotides are TGTGCCAGCAGCTTGAGCTCAGCAGGGCTAACTGAAGCTTTCTTT.

This clonotype has ten or more counts. The rearrangement links TRBV6-5 to TRBJ2-5, with TRBD2 matching 7 bases. The junction had 7 bases not matched to a gene; V was cut back by 4 bases and J by 5 bases. CDR1 and CDR2 (germline): MNHEY, SVGAGI. The CDR3 is made up of 14 amino acids. In DNA form, the CDR3 reads TGTGCCAGCAGTTGGCACCTGGGGGGGGAGACCCAGTACTTC. The encoded protein is CASSWHLGGETQYF.

Many counts were recorded for this clonotype. The chain has TRBV28 and TRBJ1-2, with D maybe TRBD1 (5 bases). Deletions cut 5 bases from V and 6 bases from J, with 16 bases between. There are 14 residues in the CDR3. The germline CDR1 and CDR2 sequences are MDHEN and SYDVKM. CDR3 bases: TGTGCCAGCAGTCTACGGGCCCGAGGGGATGGCTACACCTTC. Its protein is CASSLRARGDGYTF.

Details on this clonotype: A much larger clone is a single base away; this may be a read error. The V and J genes are TRBV5-1 and TRBJ1-1; tentatively, D is TRBD1 (5 bases). Germline CDR1 and CDR2: SGHRS and YFSETQ. The V and J ends lost 2 bases and 6 bases respectively, with 11 bases between them. The CDR3 covers 13 residues. CDR3 nucleotide sequence: TGCGCCAGCAGCTTACAGCGGGGCGCTGAAGCTTTCTTT. Its translation: CASSLQRGAEAFF.